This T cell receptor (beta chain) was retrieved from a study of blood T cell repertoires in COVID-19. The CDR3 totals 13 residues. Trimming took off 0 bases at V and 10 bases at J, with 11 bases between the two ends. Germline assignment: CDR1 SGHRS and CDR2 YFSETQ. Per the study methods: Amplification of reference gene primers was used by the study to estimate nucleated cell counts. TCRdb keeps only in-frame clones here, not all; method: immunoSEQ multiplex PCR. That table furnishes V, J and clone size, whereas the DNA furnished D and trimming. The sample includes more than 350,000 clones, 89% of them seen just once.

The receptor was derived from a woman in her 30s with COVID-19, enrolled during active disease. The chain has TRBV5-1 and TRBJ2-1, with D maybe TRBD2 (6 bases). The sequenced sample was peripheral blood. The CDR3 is CASSLGEAGEQFF. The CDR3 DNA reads TGCGCCAGCAGCTTGGGGGAGGCGGGGGAGCAGTTCTTC.